This paragraph covers one T cell receptor (beta chain) sequence. One end of the junction is discordant with germline, which a read error may explain. This record belongs to a study of tumor-infiltrating lymphocytes in oesophageal squamous cell carcinoma. Germline loops: CDR1 SSHAT, CDR2 FNYEAQ (reference sequence). This CDR3 has 13 residues. TCRdb re-called the reads through MiXCR, storing one row per CDR3 protein. The sample includes more than 9,500 distinct CDR3 sequences, around 50% seen only once; the top ten take around 50%. The sequencing sample was made of blood. The rearrangement links TRBV7-7 to TRBJ2-1, with D perhaps matching TRBD1 (5 bases). With the DNA end fitting TRBJ2-5 better, the J assignment may be wrong. The origin of this receptor is a female donor with esophageal squamous cell carcinoma. The CDR3 region has the DNA TGTGCTAGCAGCTCAACAGGAACGTTGGCCCAGTACTTC. It is translated as CASSSTGTLAQYF.